The T cell receptor beta chain under discussion was sequenced for a study of shared clonotypes between healthy human individuals. Across the study: A couple of women and three men aged 18 to 49 served as donors.

Study-level results: Clonotype sharing across several donors was observed for 4.5% to 6.5% of naive CD4 clonotypes. The donor pool, a small one, limited the genetic and exposure-history diversity represented. Clonotype sharing among donors, it was expected, would be affected by sequencing depth.

CD45RO negativity and positive selection for CCR7 defined naive CD8 cells, a population that excluded terminally differentiated effector memory CD45RA+ cells. CDR1 and CDR2 from the germline V gene are SGDLS and YYNGEE. V was shortened by 4 bases and J by 6 bases, with 16 bases between the two germline ends. The CDR3 is made up of 14 amino acids. Data came from immunoSEQ multiplex PCR; TCRdb stores just in-frame clones and leaves some out. The sample has 700,000 to 950,000 clones, just over 95% seen once. On this clone: Its antigen is still unknown.

V usage is TRBV9 and J usage is TRBJ1-1; D unclear. This clonotype was obtained from a man aged 30-40 years in good health. The source material was naive CD8+ T cells sorted from blood. The CDR3 region is CASSPKAGVAEAFF. The CDR3 region has the DNA TGTGCCAGCAGCCCCAAGGCCGGGGTCGCTGAAGCTTTCTTT.